This T cell receptor beta chain came from a study of vaccination and CD4 T cells after COVID-19. Overall study context: Convalescent patients, SARS-CoV-2 positive by nasal swab PCR, comprised under ten mild cases and one severe case. In culture, cells were exposed to overlapping spike peptides from SARS-CoV-2, HCoV-NL63, HCoV-OC43 and HCoV-229E.

The Oncomine TCR Beta short-read assay sequenced DNA from cultured CD4+ T cells. TCRdb processed the PCR reads anew with MiXCR; each CDR3 protein has one entry. Of 15,000 or so distinct CDR3 sequences listed, 72% are singletons. Treatment meaning: approximately nine-day PBMC culture with coronavirus spike peptide pools or control peptides (ViraFEST assay). As to this clonotype: The target antigen is unknown.

V shed 5 bases and J shed 0 bases, with 26 bases lying between them. Germline V lookup: CDR1 MNHNS, CDR2 SASEGT. This CDR3 is 20 amino acids long. This TCR derives from a human donor who had recovered from COVID-19. This chain connects TRBV6-1 to TRBJ1-5; no clear D. Sequenced material: CD4+ T cells from blood, cultured in vitro. The CDR3 is CASSPQLAHGPAVSNQPQHF. CDR3 bases: TGTGCCAGCAGTCCTCAACTCGCACACGGGCCAGCAGTTAGCAATCAGCCCCAGCATTTT.